This TCR beta chain stems from a study of somatic mutations in cytotoxic T cells in rheumatoid arthritis. The length of the CDR3 is 16 residues. The germline CDR1 and CDR2 sequences are LNHDA and SQIVND (reference sequence). The V segment lost 4 bases and the J segment 0 bases; nucleotides outside the gene matches: 5. Assay: immunoSEQ multiplex PCR; the TCRdb copy retains only in-frame clones and omits some. This repertoire shows 13,000 to 15,000 clones, 74% found once; its top ten account for around 28%. The specimen was CD8+ T cells sorted from blood. The chain has TRBV19 and TRBJ1-5; 8 nucleotides agree with TRBD1. This TCR was recovered from an adult with rheumatoid arthritis. CDR3 residues: CASSTTGVNSNQPQHF. The DNA for the CDR3 is TGTGCCAGTAGTACGACAGGGGTCAATAGCAATCAGCCCCAGCATTTT.